Described below is a single T cell receptor (beta chain) sequence and its context. The data stem from a study of patients and donors after allogeneic stem cell transplantation. V was clipped by 5 bases and J by 5 bases, with 15 bases between them. CDR3 length: 13 amino acids. Germline CDR1 is SQVTM and CDR2 is ANQGSEA. Via MiXCR, TCRdb re-called the RT-PCR reads, giving one row per CDR3 protein. The sample holds around 200,000 distinct CDR3 sequences, roughly 38% seen once. The sample was blood, either unsorted or a sorted T cell fraction (not recorded which). V gene TRBV29-1 combines with J gene TRBJ2-5, with D possibly being TRBD1 (5 bases). This receptor was taken from a human donor who was either an allogeneic HSCT recipient or a stem cell or donor lymphocyte infusion donor (not recorded which). It is not recorded whose cells these are; they may come from a transplant donor. The CDR3 region has the DNA TGCAGCGTTCAGGGCAGGGAAGGGGAGACCCAGTACTTC. Its translation is CSVQGREGETQYF.